This T cell receptor (beta chain) stems from a study of technical replicates of blood from several donors. This table comes from immunoSEQ multiplex PCR, and its TCRdb copy is limited to in-frame clones, with some not included. In the table there are tens of thousands of clones, around 92% of which are singletons. The CDR3 consists of 17 residues. In germline, CDR1 is SGHVS, CDR2 FQNEAQ. The V end lost 1 base, the J end lost 5 bases, and 21 bases lay between the germline ends. Sequencing was performed on T cells isolated from PBMCs. This TCR was sampled from a human donor in good health. V gene TRBV7-8 combines with J gene TRBJ2-7; no firm D call. The CDR3 nucleotides read TGTGCCAGCAGCTTAGTTGACTCTCCGTTGTTCCCCCACGAGCAGTACTTC. It codes for CASSLVDSPLFPHEQYF.